The rows below give T cell receptor beta chains drawn from one sample of a study of cytomegalovirus exposure and HLA in healthy donors. Only in-frame clones appear in the TCRdb table, and some are missing; sequencing was by immunoSEQ multiplex PCR. The sample shows around 89,000 clones, over 70% of them seen only once. Sequencing was carried out using PBMCs. The receptors here all came from a man aged 40-49 years in good health and CMV-seronegative. The CDR3 runs from the conserved cysteine through the conserved F or W. A D gene is named only where the DNA matches it firmly. Part of the rows lack a size; the others show once, few, many or a class for expanded clones.

TRBJ1-5 | . | TRBV6-1 | . | CASRGPPEGNQPQHF | TGTGCCAGCAGGGGCCCTCCGGAGGGCAATCAGCCCCAGCATTTT
TRBJ2-3 | . | TRBV11-2 | . | CASTIAGTDTQYF | TGTGCCAGCACCATAGCCGGCACAGATACGCAGTATTTT
TRBJ2-4 | . | TRBV6-1 | TRBD1 | CASSEVGTGGLAAKNIQYF | TGTGCCAGCAGTGAAGTGGGGACAGGGGGATTGGCGGCCAAAAACATTCAGTACTTC
TRBJ2-6 | . | TRBV4-1 | . | CASSQRSGTTGANVLTF | TGCGCCAGCAGCCAACGGTCGGGGACAACTGGGGCCAACGTCCTGACTTTC
TRBJ2-3 | . | TRBV7-9 | . | CASSLGVAGTDTQYF | TGTGCCAGCAGCTTAGGGGTAGCAGGGACAGATACGCAGTATTTT
TRBJ2-2 | . | TRBV29-1 | . | CSSSTGYTGELFF | TGCAGCTCTTCGACGGGGTACACCGGGGAGCTGTTTTTT
TRBJ2-5 | . | TRBV4-1 | . | CASSSAGETQYF | TGCGCCAGCAGTAGCGCGGGGGAGACCCAGTACTTC
TRBJ2-3 | . | TRBV5-4 | TRBD2 | CASRDGTSGTSTDTQYF | TGTGCCAGCAGGGATGGGACTAGCGGTACTAGCACAGATACGCAGTATTTT
TRBJ1-1 | . | TRBV15 | . | CATSRSRGQWTEAFF | TGTGCCACCAGCAGGTCGAGGGGACAATGGACTGAAGCTTTCTTT
TRBJ2-7 | . | TRBV6-1 | TRBD1 | CASKISTGGVYEQYF | TGTGCCAGCAAAATCTCGACAGGGGGAGTTTACGAGCAGTACTTC
TRBJ2-3 | few | TRBV27 | TRBD2 | CASSTSGTSVYTQYF | TGTGCCAGCAGCACCTCCGGGACTAGCGTTTATACGCAGTATTTT
TRBJ2-3 | . | TRBV5-1 | . | CASTIGAGDGTDTQYF | TGCGCCAGCACCATTGGAGCAGGGGATGGCACGGATACGCAGTATTTT
TRBJ1-2 | . | TRBV14 | TRBD1 | CASSRDRAGDYGYTF | TGTGCCAGCAGCCGGGACAGGGCCGGGGACTATGGCTACACCTTC
TRBJ2-1 | . | TRBV19 | . | CASTVGRNAGRVQFF | TGTGCCAGTACCGTGGGGCGGAATGCCGGCCGGGTGCAGTTCTTC
TRBJ1-4 | . | TRBV19 | . | CASSFGQATNEKLFF | TGTGCCAGTAGTTTCGGACAAGCAACTAATGAAAAACTGTTTTTT
TRBJ1-4 | . | TRBV30 | . | CAWSRGTGATNEKLFF | TGTGCCTGGAGCCGAGGCACGGGGGCAACTAATGAAAAACTGTTTTTT
TRBJ2-5 | . | TRBV5-5 | . | CASSLRGQETQYF | TGTGCCAGCAGCTTGCGGGGTCAAGAGACCCAGTACTTC
TRBJ1-3 | . | TRBV30 | . | CAWSDEGSGNTIYF | TGTGCCTGGAGTGATGAGGGCTCTGGAAACACCATATATTTT
TRBJ2-7 | . | TRBV9 | TRBD1 | CASSRQGLEEQYF | TGTGCCAGCAGCCGACAGGGTCTGGAAGAGCAGTACTTC
TRBJ2-7 | . | TRBV5-1 | TRBD1 | CASSLGRTGGFEQYF | TGCGCCAGCAGCTTGGGGCGGACAGGGGGCTTCGAGCAGTACTTC
TRBJ2-3 | . | TRBV7-2 | . | CASSQRTGGSTDTQYF | TGTGCCAGCAGCCAGAGAACGGGGGGCAGCACAGATACGCAGTATTTT
TRBJ2-1 | few | TRBV5-4 | TRBD2 | CASSRLIAGGYDEQFF | TGTGCCAGCAGCCGTTTAATAGCGGGGGGTTACGATGAGCAGTTCTTC
TRBJ1-1 | . | TRBV11-1 | . | CASSPRYTEAFF | TGTGCCAGCAGCCCGAGGTACACTGAAGCTTTCTTT
TRBJ2-3 | . | TRBV27 | . | CASSLARSADTQYF | TGTGCCAGCAGCCTCGCGAGGTCGGCAGATACGCAGTATTTT
TRBJ2-7 | . | TRBV5-1 | TRBD1 | CASSLTGVAYEQYF | TGCGCCAGCAGCCTGACAGGGGTCGCCTACGAGCAGTACTTC
TRBJ2-5 | . | TRBV7-2 | TRBD1 | CASSLGTGRVVGETQYF | TGTGCCAGCAGCCTTGGGACAGGGAGGGTGGTTGGAGAGACCCAGTACTTC
TRBJ2-2 | . | TRBV4-2 | . | CASSRPRGRPIWGGELFF | TGTGCCAGCAGCCGCCCGCGGGGACGGCCTATCTGGGGCGGGGAGCTGTTTTTT
TRBJ2-3 | . | TRBV9 | TRBD2 | CASSVTPAGGHTDTQYF | TGTGCCAGCAGCGTAACCCCAGCGGGGGGCCACACAGATACGCAGTATTTT
TRBJ2-4 | . | TRBV5-1 | TRBD1 | CASSVGQGETKNIQYF | TGCGCCAGCAGCGTGGGTCAGGGGGAGACCAAAAACATTCAGTACTTC
TRBJ1-2 | . | TRBV28 | . | CASSSQIGAPGHGYTF | TGTGCCAGCAGTTCCCAGATAGGGGCACCGGGCCATGGCTACACCTTC
TRBJ2-1 | . | TRBV7-3 | . | CASSLRQAGEQFF | TGTGCCAGCAGCTTAAGACAGGCCGGTGAGCAGTTCTTC
TRBJ1-2 | . | TRBV30 | . | CAWSAREGYYGYTF | TGTGCCTGGAGTGCCCGGGAGGGCTACTATGGCTACACCTTC
TRBJ2-3 | . | TRBV29-1 | . | CSLKGGALSDTQYF | TGCAGCTTAAAAGGGGGGGCCCTGTCAGATACGCAGTATTTT
TRBJ2-7 | . | TRBV4-3 | TRBD1 | CASSQSGQGASYEQYF | TGCGCCAGCAGCCAGTCGGGACAGGGGGCCTCCTACGAGCAGTACTTC
TRBJ1-5 | few | TRBV19 | . | CASSIVVGGGNQPQHF | TGTGCCAGTAGTATAGTAGTAGGGGGGGGCAATCAGCCCCAGCATTTT
TRBJ2-5 | . | TRBV7-6 | TRBD2 | CASSLGGGGHGETQYF | TGTGCCAGCAGCTTGGGGGGCGGGGGGCACGGAGAGACCCAGTACTTC
TRBJ2-7 | . | TRBV4-2 | TRBD1 | CASSPSRDRGGQYF | TGTGCCAGCAGCCCGTCCCGGGACAGGGGTGGGCAGTACTTC
TRBJ2-5 | . | TRBV25-1 | . | CASSLPGRETQYF | TGTGCCAGCAGTCTTCCAGGGCGGGAGACCCAGTACTTC
TRBJ1-1 | . | TRBV5-5 | . | CASSRTTNTEAFF | TGTGCCAGCAGCCGGACAACGAACACTGAAGCTTTCTTT
TRBJ2-7 | . | TRBV5-6 | TRBD1 | CASSLVGQGAYEQYF | TGTGCCAGCAGCTTGGTGGGACAGGGGGCCTACGAGCAGTACTTC
TRBJ2-1 | . | TRBV4-2 | TRBD2 | CASSQSWAGVSYNEQFF | TGTGCCAGCAGCCAATCGTGGGCGGGGGTCTCCTACAATGAGCAGTTCTTC
TRBJ1-6 | once | TRBV6-6 | . | CASSQVPNGNSPLHF | TGTGCCAGCAGTCAGGTTCCCAACGGTAATTCACCCCTCCACTTT
TRBJ2-3 | . | TRBV28 | TRBD2 | CASSDSGTRTQYF | TGTGCCAGCTCCGACTCAGGGACTAGAACGCAGTATTTT
TRBJ2-3 | once | TRBV6-5 | . | CASSYSSGGPPDTQYF | TGTGCCAGCAGTTACTCATCCGGGGGGCCCCCAGATACGCAGTATTTT
TRBJ1-6 | few | TRBV4-3 | . | CASSPGATGGSPLHF | TGCGCCAGCAGCCCTGGGGCCACGGGGGGTTCACCCCTCCACTTT
TRBJ2-3 | many | TRBV6-5 | TRBD2 | CASSDSSGGADTQYF | TGTGCCAGCAGTGACTCTAGCGGGGGGGCAGATACGCAGTATTTT
TRBJ1-1 | . | TRBV9 | . | CASSVGTFNTEAFF | TGTGCCAGCAGCGTCGGGACATTTAACACTGAAGCTTTCTTT
TRBJ2-1 | . | TRBV7-2 | TRBD2 | CASTLIRGGRRNEQFF | TGTGCCAGCACCCTCATACGGGGGGGGCGAAGGAATGAGCAGTTCTTC
TRBJ1-2 | . | TRBV7-2 | . | CASSLRGFRTANYGYTF | TGTGCCAGCAGCTTAAGGGGCTTCCGGACGGCTAACTATGGCTACACCTTC
TRBJ2-4 | . | TRBV7-6 | TRBD2 | CASSSGLAGFRLGKNIQYF | TGTGCCAGCAGCTCGGGACTAGCGGGGTTCCGCTTAGGCAAAAACATTCAGTACTTC
TRBJ1-3 | . | TRBV30 | . | CAWSGGAFSGNTIYF | TGTGCCTGGAGCGGAGGGGCCTTCTCTGGAAACACCATATATTTT
TRBJ2-3 | . | TRBV4-2 | TRBD2 | CASSQVLAGGTDTQYF | TGTGCCAGCAGCCAAGTACTAGCGGGGGGCACAGATACGCAGTATTTT
TRBJ1-2 | . | TRBV28 | TRBD1 | CASSQAGGRGYTF | TGTGCCAGCAGCCAGGCAGGGGGCAGGGGCTACACCTTC
TRBJ1-6 | . | TRBV7-3 | TRBD1 | CASSLGQGYSPLHF | TGTGCCAGCAGCTTGGGACAGGGGTATTCACCCCTCCACTTT
TRBJ2-2 | . | TRBV6-5 | . | CASSYPGVGTGELFF | TGTGCCAGCAGTTATCCAGGGGTCGGCACCGGGGAGCTGTTTTTT